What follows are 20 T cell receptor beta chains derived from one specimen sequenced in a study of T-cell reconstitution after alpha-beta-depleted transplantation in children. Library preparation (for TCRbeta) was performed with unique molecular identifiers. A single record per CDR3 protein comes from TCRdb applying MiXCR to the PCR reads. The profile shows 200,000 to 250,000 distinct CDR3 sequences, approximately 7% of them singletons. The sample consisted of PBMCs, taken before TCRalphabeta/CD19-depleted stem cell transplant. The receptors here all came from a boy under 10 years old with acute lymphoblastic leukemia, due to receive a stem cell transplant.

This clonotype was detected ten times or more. DNA of the CDR3: TGTGCCAGCATGGGGACAGGGTCAGGAGATACGCAGTATTTT. It codes for CASMGTGSGDTQYF. The chain recombines TRBV3-1 with TRBJ2-3; 9 bases map to TRBD1. The CDR3 runs 14 residues. The ends lost 7 bases at V and 5 bases at J; junction bases unmatched: 7. Germline V lookup: CDR1 LGHDT, CDR2 YNNKEL (reference sequence).

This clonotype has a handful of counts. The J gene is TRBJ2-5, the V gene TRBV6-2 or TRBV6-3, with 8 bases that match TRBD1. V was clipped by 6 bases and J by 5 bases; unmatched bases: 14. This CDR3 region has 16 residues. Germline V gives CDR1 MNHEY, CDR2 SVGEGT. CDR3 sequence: CASRKGDRGSRETQYF. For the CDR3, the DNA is TGTGCCAGCAGAAAGGGAGACAGGGGTTCGCGGGAGACCCAGTACTTC.

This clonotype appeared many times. The CDR3 region is CASSPGQTQETQYF. In nucleotides, the CDR3 is TGTGCCAGCAGCCCGGGACAGACCCAAGAGACCCAGTACTTC. The genes are TRBV12-3 or TRBV12-4 and TRBJ2-5, with 7 bases fitting TRBD1. The CDR3 is made up of 14 amino acids. V shed 6 bases and J 1 base; nucleotides not matched to a gene: 5.

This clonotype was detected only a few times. CDR3 protein: CASSDRGRFTGELFF. CDR3 DNA: TGTGCCAGCAGTGACAGGGGGCGGTTCACCGGGGAGCTGTTTTTT. The J gene is TRBJ2-2, the V gene TRBV7-2; 10 nucleotides agree with TRBD1. This CDR3 has 15 amino acids. Germline V gene sequence: CDR1 SGHTA, CDR2 FQGNSA. Unmatched junction bases numbered 5, after V lost 6 bases and J lost 4 bases. Combining the CDR3 with reference TRBV7-2 and TRBJ2-2 gives the whole variable domain GAGVSQSPSNKVTEKGKDVELRCDPISGHTALYWYRQSLGQGLEFLIYFQGNSAPDKSGLPSDRFSAERTGGSVSTLTIQRTQQEDSAVYLCASSDRGRFTGELFFGEGSRLTVL.

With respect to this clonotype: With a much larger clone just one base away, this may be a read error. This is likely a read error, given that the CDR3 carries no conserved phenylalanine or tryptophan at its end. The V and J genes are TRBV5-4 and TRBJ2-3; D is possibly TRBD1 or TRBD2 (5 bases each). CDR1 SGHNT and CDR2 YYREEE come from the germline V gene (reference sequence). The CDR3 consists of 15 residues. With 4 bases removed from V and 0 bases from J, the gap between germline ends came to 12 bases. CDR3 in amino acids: CASSPGEGSTDTQYL. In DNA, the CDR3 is TGTGCCAGCAGCCCCGGTGAGGGGAGCACAGATACGCAGTATCTT.

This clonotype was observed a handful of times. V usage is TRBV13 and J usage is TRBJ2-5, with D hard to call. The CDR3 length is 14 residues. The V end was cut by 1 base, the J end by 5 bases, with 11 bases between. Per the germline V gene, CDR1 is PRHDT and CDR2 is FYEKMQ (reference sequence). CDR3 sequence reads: CASSLASRMETQYF. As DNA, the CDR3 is TGTGCCAGCAGCTTAGCGTCGAGGATGGAGACCCAGTACTTC. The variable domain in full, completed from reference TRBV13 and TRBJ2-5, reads AAGVIQSPRHLIKEKRETATLKCYPIPRHDTVYWYQQGPGQDPQFLISFYEKMQSDKGSIPDRFSAQQFSDYHSELNMSSLELGDSALYFCASSLASRMETQYFGPGTRLLVL.

In nucleotides, the CDR3 is TGCGCCAGCAGCTCGAGGACGGTCGGCTCTGGGGCCAACGTCCTGACTTTC. Amino acid sequence: CASSSRTVGSGANVLTF. The chain combines TRBV5-1 with TRBJ2-6; no firm D call. Germline assignment: CDR1 SGHRS and CDR2 YFSETQ. There are 17 residues in the CDR3. Trimming shortened V by 3 bases and J by 0 bases, and 13 bases separated the two germline ends.

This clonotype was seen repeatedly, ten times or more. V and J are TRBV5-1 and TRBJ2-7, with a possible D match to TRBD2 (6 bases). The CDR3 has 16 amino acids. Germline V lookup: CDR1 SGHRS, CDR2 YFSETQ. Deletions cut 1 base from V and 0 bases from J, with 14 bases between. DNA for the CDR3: TGCGCCAGCAGCTTGTCTCCTAGCGAGAGCTCCTACGAGCAGTACTTC. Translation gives CASSLSPSESSYEQYF. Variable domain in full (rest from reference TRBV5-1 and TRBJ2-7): KAGVTQTPRYLIKTRGQQVTLSCSPISGHRSVSWYQQTPGQGLQFLFEYFSETQRNKGNFPGRFSGRQFSNSRSEMNVSTLELGDSALYLCASSLSPSESSYEQYFGPGTRLTVT.

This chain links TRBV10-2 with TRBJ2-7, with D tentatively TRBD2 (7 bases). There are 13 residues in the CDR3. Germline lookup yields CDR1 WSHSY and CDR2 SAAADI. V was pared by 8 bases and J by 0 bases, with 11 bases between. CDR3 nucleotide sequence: TGCGCCAGCGGAGGGGGGGACTCCTACGAGCAGTACTTC. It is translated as CASGGGDSYEQYF.

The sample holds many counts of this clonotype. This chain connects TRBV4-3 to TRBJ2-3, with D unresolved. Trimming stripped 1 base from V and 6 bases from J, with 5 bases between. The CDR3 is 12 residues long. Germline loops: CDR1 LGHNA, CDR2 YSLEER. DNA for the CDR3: TGCGCCAGCAGCCAAGTTGGGGATACGCAGTATTTT. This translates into CASSQVGDTQYF.

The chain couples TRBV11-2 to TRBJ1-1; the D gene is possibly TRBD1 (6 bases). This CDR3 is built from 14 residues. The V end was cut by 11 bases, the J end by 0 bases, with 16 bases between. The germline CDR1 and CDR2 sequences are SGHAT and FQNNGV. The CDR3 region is CASRQDNMNTEAFF. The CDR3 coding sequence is TGTGCCTCTCGACAGGACAACATGAACACTGAAGCTTTCTTT. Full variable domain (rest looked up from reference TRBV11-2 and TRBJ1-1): EAGVAQSPRYKIIEKRQSVAFWCNPISGHATLYWYQQILGQGPKLLIQFQNNGVVDDSQLPKDRFSAERLKGVDSTLKIQPAKLEDSAVYLCASRQDNMNTEAFFGQGTRLTVV.

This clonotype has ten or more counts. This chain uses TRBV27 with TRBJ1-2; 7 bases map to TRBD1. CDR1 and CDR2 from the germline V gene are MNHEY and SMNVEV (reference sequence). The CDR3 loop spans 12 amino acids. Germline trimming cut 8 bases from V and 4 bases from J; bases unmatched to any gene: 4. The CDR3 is CASLDRPYGYTF. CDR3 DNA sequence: TGTGCCAGCCTGGACAGGCCCTATGGCTACACCTTC.

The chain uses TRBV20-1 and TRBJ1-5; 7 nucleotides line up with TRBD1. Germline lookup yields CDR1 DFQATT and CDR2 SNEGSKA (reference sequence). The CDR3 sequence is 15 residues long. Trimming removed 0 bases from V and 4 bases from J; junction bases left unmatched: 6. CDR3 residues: CSARDFKDRNQPQHF. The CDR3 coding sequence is TGCAGTGCTAGAGACTTCAAGGACAGGAATCAGCCCCAGCATTTT.

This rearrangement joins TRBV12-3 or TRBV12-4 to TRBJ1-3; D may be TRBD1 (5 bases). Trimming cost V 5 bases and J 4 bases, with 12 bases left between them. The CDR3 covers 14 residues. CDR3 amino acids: CASSLDIVGNTIYF. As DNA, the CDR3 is TGTGCCAGCAGTCTGGACATTGTCGGAAACACCATATATTTT.

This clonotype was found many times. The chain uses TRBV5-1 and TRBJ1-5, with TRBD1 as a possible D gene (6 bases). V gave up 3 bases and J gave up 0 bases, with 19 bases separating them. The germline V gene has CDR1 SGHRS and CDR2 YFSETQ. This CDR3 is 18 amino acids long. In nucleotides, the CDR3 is TGCGCCAGCAGCTCGCTCATGCCAACAGGGCTTAGCAATCAGCCCCAGCATTTT. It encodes CASSSLMPTGLSNQPQHF. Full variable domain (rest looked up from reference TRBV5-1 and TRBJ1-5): KAGVTQTPRYLIKTRGQQVTLSCSPISGHRSVSWYQQTPGQGLQFLFEYFSETQRNKGNFPGRFSGRQFSNSRSEMNVSTLELGDSALYLCASSSLMPTGLSNQPQHFGDGTRLSIL.

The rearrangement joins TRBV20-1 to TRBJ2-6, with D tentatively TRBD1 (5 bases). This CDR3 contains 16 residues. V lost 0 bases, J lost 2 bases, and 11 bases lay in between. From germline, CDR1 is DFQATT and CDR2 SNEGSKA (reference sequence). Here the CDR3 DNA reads TGCAGTGCTAGAGACCACAGGATCACTGGGGCCAACGTCCTGACTTTC. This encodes CSARDHRITGANVLTF.

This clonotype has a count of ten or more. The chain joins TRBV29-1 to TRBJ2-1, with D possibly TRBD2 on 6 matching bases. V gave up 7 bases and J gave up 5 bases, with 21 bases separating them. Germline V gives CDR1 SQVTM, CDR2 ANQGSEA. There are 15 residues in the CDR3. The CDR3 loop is CSGKGIGLINNEQFF. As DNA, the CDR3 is TGCAGCGGAAAAGGGATTGGACTAATTAACAATGAGCAGTTCTTC.

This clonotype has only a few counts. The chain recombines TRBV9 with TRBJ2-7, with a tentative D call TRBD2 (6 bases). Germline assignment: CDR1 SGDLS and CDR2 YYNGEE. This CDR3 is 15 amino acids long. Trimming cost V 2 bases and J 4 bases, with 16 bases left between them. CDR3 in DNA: TGTGCCAGCAGCGTGGGAGGCCAACTCCAATACGAGCAGTACTTC. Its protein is CASSVGGQLQYEQYF.

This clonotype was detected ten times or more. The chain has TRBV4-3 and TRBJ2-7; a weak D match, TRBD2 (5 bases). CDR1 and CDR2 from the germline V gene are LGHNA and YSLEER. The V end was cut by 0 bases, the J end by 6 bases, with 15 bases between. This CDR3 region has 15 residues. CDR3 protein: CASSQDRGMIFEQYF. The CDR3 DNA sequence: TGCGCCAGCAGCCAAGATCGGGGAATGATCTTCGAGCAGTACTTC.

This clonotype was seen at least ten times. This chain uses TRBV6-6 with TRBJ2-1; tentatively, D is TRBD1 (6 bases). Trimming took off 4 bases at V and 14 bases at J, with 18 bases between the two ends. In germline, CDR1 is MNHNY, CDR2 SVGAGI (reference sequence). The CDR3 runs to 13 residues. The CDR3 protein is CASSWLDSQGEFF. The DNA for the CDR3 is TGTGCCAGCAGTTGGTTGGACAGTCAGGGAGAGTTCTTC.